Listed below are T cell receptor beta chains from one sample, sequenced in a study of monozygotic twins with inflammatory bowel disease. Following a re-call of the 5' RACE reads, TCRdb has one entry per CDR3 protein and lacks DNA. The sample totals about 450,000 distinct CDR3 sequences. Sequences were obtained from blood. The receptors here all came from a human donor with ulcerative colitis or Crohn's disease, or a healthy co-twin of an affected twin (not recorded which). Both conserved end residues are part of each CDR3.

V	J	CDR3
TRBV7-9	TRBJ1-1	CASSFHQNTEAFF
TRBV5-5	TRBJ2-1	CASSELAGGNNEQFF
TRBV20-1	TRBJ2-1	CSAGPASGRYNEQFF
TRBV12-3/TRBV12-4	TRBJ2-1	CASSLTSGRNEQFF
TRBV6-2/TRBV6-3	TRBJ2-1	CASRGGSDDNEQFF
TRBV3-1	TRBJ2-5	CASSQVGWETQYF
TRBV5-1	TRBJ2-7	CASSWDSYEQYF
TRBV5-1	TRBJ2-2	CASRAWTGDATGELFF
TRBV5-1	TRBJ1-1	CASSLEGGTYNTEAFF
TRBV29-1	TRBJ1-1	CSAGRVGTGGLNTEAFF
TRBV12-3/TRBV12-4	TRBJ2-7	CASTARTGGRDYEQYF
TRBV27	TRBJ1-2	CASSRSRDGAFGYTF
TRBV7-6	TRBJ2-3	CASSFGGIRTDTQYF
TRBV11-2	TRBJ1-1	CASSLQGWDEAFF
TRBV10-3	TRBJ2-1	CAIKSSYNEQFF
TRBV7-6	TRBJ2-6	CASSLGRLAGLYSGANVLTF
TRBV20-1	TRBJ2-3	CSARREADTQYF
TRBV11-1	TRBJ1-1	CASSLFRNTEAFF
TRBV19	TRBJ2-5	CASSIEDDISVGETQYF
TRBV7-9	TRBJ2-5	CASSEQIHKYF
TRBV4-2	TRBJ1-6	CASSPDRGQISPLHF
TRBV4-3	TRBJ2-1	CASSQGAYNEQFF
TRBV21-1	TRBJ2-6	CASILGRSGANVLTF
TRBV6-2/TRBV6-3	TRBJ2-1	CATTRGPNNEQFF
TRBV7-9	TRBJ1-2	CASTRFDSDGYTF
TRBV7-9	TRBJ2-5	CASSPGTSEETQYF
TRBV7-2	TRBJ1-1	CASSLAPGGAGTEAFF
TRBV12-3/TRBV12-4	TRBJ2-1	CASSPQTSGRSYNEQFF
TRBV20-1	TRBJ2-1	CSAPGTSGYSYNEQFF
TRBV10-3	TRBJ1-5	CAIRAQSNQPQHF
TRBV2	TRBJ1-5	CASSNGLLGNQPQHF
TRBV19	TRBJ1-2	CASSILSRSRDGYTF